This T cell receptor beta chain appears in the sequencing data of a study of cytomegalovirus exposure and HLA in healthy donors. Study observations and caveats: Follow-up analysis found HLA locus-dependent TCR association rates, highest for DRB1 and lowest for HLA-C. A few chains linked to CMV were shown in vitro to be specific for CMV antigens.

Regarding this clone: Its target is unknown.

V was cut by 4 bases and J by 0 bases, with 10 bases left in between. This CDR3 spans 15 amino acids. Germline CDR1 is LNHNV and CDR2 is YYDKDF (reference sequence). The study ran its PCR with 60 Vbeta and 13 Jbeta primers. Sequenced by immunoSEQ multiplex PCR; TCRdb stores in-frame clones only, minus some. The data hold 200,000 to 250,000 clones, with around 80% observed a single time. The chain is built from TRBV15 and TRBJ2-1; D gene unclear. Material: PBMCs. The TCR comes from a woman aged 55-69 years in good health and CMV-seropositive. The CDR3 loop reads CATSKDVNSYNEQFF. The CDR3 bases are TGTGCCACCAGCAAAGACGTTAACTCCTACAATGAGCAGTTCTTC. Full variable domain (missing parts from reference TRBV15 and TRBJ2-1): DAMVIQNPRYQVTQFGKPVTLSCSQTLNHNVMYWYQQKSSQAPKLLFHYYDKDFNNEADTPDNFQSRRPNTSFCFLDIRSPGLGDTAMYLCATSKDVNSYNEQFFGPGTRLTVL.